This TCR beta chain was profiled in a study of T-cell memory formation after mild COVID-19. On the study more broadly: TCR clusters were mostly donor specific.

This clonotype occurred a few times. CDR1 and CDR2 from the germline V gene are SQVTM and ANQGSEA. The CDR3 totals 14 residues. V was clipped by 7 bases and J by 2 bases; unmatched bases: 7. Barcoded TCR alpha and TCR beta cDNA libraries with UMIs came from 5'RACE using constant-segment primers. One entry per CDR3 protein results from TCRdb running MiXCR on the 5' RACE reads. Among 290,000 or so distinct CDR3 sequences listed, roughly a fifth were seen once. The chain combines TRBV29-1 with TRBJ2-4; 8 nucleotides align to TRBD2. The receptor was isolated from a man younger than 35 who had mild COVID-19 (a few samples of this study predate the infection). Cell type and time point are not known. Sample: PBMCs or a T cell subset sorted from them (not recorded which). The CDR3 is CSAAGGTPKNIQYF. DNA for the CDR3: TGCAGCGCCGCGGGGGGCACCCCCAAAAACATTCAGTACTTC.